A single sample is the source of the 32 T cell receptor beta chains below, sequenced in a study of identical twins. TCRdb re-called the 5' RACE reads with MiXCR, one entry per CDR3 protein. Found here are more than 1.5 million distinct CDR3 sequences, about 30% of them singletons; the top ten hold 0.25% to 0.3%. The sequenced sample consisted of cord blood. Source of these receptors: a newborn girl in good health.

This clonotype was seen a handful of times. The rearrangement uses TRBV27 and TRBJ1-2; tentatively, D is TRBD1 (5 bases). Trimming took 3 bases from V and 4 from J, leaving 12 bases between them. Per the germline V gene, CDR1 is MNHEY and CDR2 is SMNVEV (reference sequence). CDR3 length: 14 amino acids. The CDR3 is CASSFSGGTYGYTF. The DNA for the CDR3 is TGTGCCAGCAGTTTTTCTGGGGGGACCTATGGCTACACCTTC.

This clonotype turned up a few times. CDR3 DNA sequence: TGTGCCAGCAGCTCAAAGATGTCTAGCGGGGGACCAGATACGCAGTATTTT. This gives the protein CASSSKMSSGGPDTQYF. The chain has TRBV9 and TRBJ2-3; 10 nucleotides line up with TRBD2. Trimming at V came to 4 bases and at J to 4 bases, leaving 12 bases not matched to a gene. CDR3 length equals 17 residues. Per the germline V gene, CDR1 is SGDLS and CDR2 is YYNGEE. The whole variable domain, remainder taken from reference TRBV9 and TRBJ2-3, is DSGVTQTPKHLITATGQRVTLRCSPRSGDLSVYWYQQSLDQGLQFLIQYYNGEERAKGNILERFSAQQFPDLHSELNLSSLELGDSALYFCASSSKMSSGGPDTQYFGPGTRLTVL.

The chain has TRBV6-5 and TRBJ1-1; D gene uncertain. V shed 6 bases and J shed 11 bases, with 16 bases lying between them. Germline V gives CDR1 MNHEY, CDR2 SVGAGI. This CDR3 spans 12 amino acids. CDR3 in DNA: TGTGCCAGCAGCCGTCTCGGGCCATGGGCTTTCTTT. It codes for CASSRLGPWAFF.

The chain uses TRBV27 and TRBJ2-3, with D hard to call. V was clipped by 6 bases and J by 8 bases, with 15 bases between them. This CDR3 spans 13 amino acids. Germline assignment: CDR1 MNHEY and CDR2 SMNVEV (reference sequence). The CDR3 is CASSPPNPGTQYF. CDR3 sequence (DNA): TGTGCCAGCAGCCCCCCAAACCCCGGTACGCAGTATTTT.

This clonotype came up a few times. The J gene is TRBJ2-5, the V gene TRBV12-3 or TRBV12-4; 7 bases match TRBD2. This CDR3 contains 14 residues. J gave up 5 bases and V 3 bases, and 6 bases lay outside the gene matches. CDR3 loop: CASSFVGGSETQYF. CDR3 DNA: TGTGCCAGCAGTTTTGTGGGAGGGTCGGAGACCCAGTACTTC.

The chain combines TRBV5-1 with TRBJ2-5; the D gene is possibly TRBD2 (6 bases). The V gene lost 3 bases and the J gene lost 0 bases, with 12 bases spanning the gap. This CDR3 spans 15 amino acids. Germline V gene sequence: CDR1 SGHRS, CDR2 YFSETQ. In DNA form, the CDR3 reads TGCGCCAGCAGCTCCTCCGCGGGACACCAAGAGACCCAGTACTTC. This codes for CASSSSAGHQETQYF.

The V and J genes are TRBV7-2 and TRBJ1-6; D unclear. Trimming shortened V by 4 bases and J by 7 bases, and 14 bases separated the two germline ends. The germline V gene encodes CDR1 SGHTA and CDR2 FQGNSA. The CDR3 runs to 15 residues. CDR3 loop: CASSSGRVLNSPLHF. In nucleotides, the CDR3 is TGTGCCAGCAGCTCAGGACGGGTCTTGAATTCACCCCTCCACTTT.

A few counts support this clonotype. The chain couples TRBV21-1 to TRBJ2-1; the DNA was not used to check the table's D call, TRBD1. TRBV21-1 is given as a pseudogene. This CDR3 has 14 residues. The DNA of the CDR3 is TGTGCCAGCAGCGAGCAGGACAGTGGCAATGAGCAGTTCTTC. It codes for CASSEQDSGNEQFF.

The gene calls are TRBV29-1 and TRBJ2-7; D is possibly TRBD1 (6 bases). The CDR3 covers 16 residues. CDR1 SQVTM and CDR2 ANQGSEA come from the germline V gene. The V end was cut by 4 bases, the J end by 0 bases, with 19 bases between. The CDR3 region has the DNA TGCAGCGTTGGTTTAGGGTCCGGGACATCCTCCTACGAGCAGTACTTC. This translates into CSVGLGSGTSSYEQYF.

With respect to this clonotype: This could be a read error, since a much larger clone is one nucleotide away. The V call is TRBV3-1, the J call TRBJ2-1; the D is unclear. The length of the CDR3 is 16 residues. Germline V lookup: CDR1 LGHDT, CDR2 YNNKEL (reference sequence). The CDR3, as DNA: TGTGCCGGCAGCCAAGAGTGGGGATACGCCTACCATGAGCAGTTCTTC. Translated: CAGSQEWGYAYHEQFF.

V is TRBV2 and J is TRBJ2-7; 7 nucleotides line up with TRBD1. Germline assignment: CDR1 SNHLY and CDR2 FYNNEI. The length of the CDR3 is 13 residues. J gave up 4 bases and V 6 bases, and 6 bases lay outside the gene matches. The CDR3 sequence: CASSGQVRYEQYF. In DNA, the CDR3 is TGTGCCAGCAGCGGACAGGTTCGATACGAGCAGTACTTC.

The V and J genes are TRBV7-2 and TRBJ2-7; D uncertain. The CDR3 covers 14 residues. Looked up from germline, CDR1 is SGHTA and CDR2 is FQGNSA. The ends were cut back, 1 base at V and 4 bases at J, with 11 bases in the middle. The CDR3 DNA sequence: TGTGCCAGCAGCTTAGGGGTCTCAATGTACGAGCAGTACTTC. Amino acids: CASSLGVSMYEQYF.

The rearrangement joins TRBV4-1 to TRBJ2-4; D gene ambiguous. The germline V gene encodes CDR1 MGHRA and CDR2 YSYEKL. V was cut by 0 bases and J by 5 bases, with 5 bases left in between. The CDR3 totals 13 residues. The CDR3 region has the DNA TGCGCCAGCAGCCAAGATCAGGAAAACATTCAGTACTTC. Protein product: CASSQDQENIQYF.

This chain links TRBV6-1 with TRBJ2-7; the match to TRBD2 covers 7 bases. There are 15 residues in the CDR3. The ends lost 4 bases at V and 0 bases at J; junction bases unmatched: 6. Germline V CDR1 and CDR2: MNHNS, SASEGT. CDR3 protein: CASSAGGTPSYEQYF. The CDR3 coding sequence is TGTGCCAGCAGTGCCGGGGGGACCCCCTCCTACGAGCAGTACTTC.

The sample holds a few counts of this clonotype. The V call is TRBV2, the J call TRBJ2-1; a weak D match, TRBD2 (5 bases). The CDR3 extends over 18 amino acids. Germline CDR1 is SNHLY and CDR2 is FYNNEI. The germline V and J ends were trimmed by 2 bases and 2 bases, with 19 bases remaining between them. CDR3 coding DNA: TGTGCCAGCAGTGAAAATCCTTATAGCGTGGCCGCCTACAATGAGCAGTTCTTC. This gives the protein CASSENPYSVAAYNEQFF.

The chain employs TRBV15 and TRBJ1-1; no clear D gene. V was clipped by 1 base and J by 8 bases, with 11 bases between them. From germline, CDR1 is LNHNV and CDR2 YYDKDF (reference sequence). The CDR3 loop spans 13 amino acids. The CDR3 sequence is CATSRAPAIEAFF. CDR3 bases: TGTGCCACCAGCAGAGCCCCAGCGATCGAAGCTTTCTTT.

This clonotype was observed a few times. The genes are TRBV5-1 and TRBJ1-6; weak D call: TRBD1 (6 bases). The CDR3 has 15 amino acids. V dropped 5 bases and J dropped 7 bases, with 16 bases sitting between them. Per germline, CDR1 SGHRS and CDR2 YFSETQ. The CDR3, as DNA: TGCGCCAGCAGACCTGGGACATTCTCGAATTCACCCCTCCACTTT. Its translation is CASRPGTFSNSPLHF. Complete variable domain (other parts from reference TRBV5-1 and TRBJ1-6): KAGVTQTPRYLIKTRGQQVTLSCSPISGHRSVSWYQQTPGQGLQFLFEYFSETQRNKGNFPGRFSGRQFSNSRSEMNVSTLELGDSALYLCASRPGTFSNSPLHFGNGTRLTVT.

This clonotype was detected many times. V and J are TRBV27 and TRBJ2-3; D perhaps matches TRBD2 (5 bases). Germline-derived CDR1 and CDR2 are MNHEY and SMNVEV (reference sequence). Trimming took off 1 base at V and 2 bases at J, with 7 bases between the two ends. This CDR3 has 14 residues. This CDR3 is CASSLFGLTDTQYF. The CDR3, as DNA: TGTGCCAGCAGTTTATTTGGACTCACAGATACGCAGTATTTT.

This clonotype occurred a few times. The rearrangement uses TRBV7-9 and TRBJ1-2; D might be TRBD1 (5 bases). Trimming shortened V by 5 bases and J by 4 bases, and 14 bases separated the two germline ends. This CDR3 comprises 14 residues. Looked up from germline, CDR1 is SEHNR and CDR2 is FQNEAQ (reference sequence). CDR3 DNA sequence: TGTGCCAGCAGCCCTTTCGGGGGTACCTATGGCTACACCTTC. This translates into CASSPFGGTYGYTF.

Points on this clonotype: At one boundary the junction diverges from the germline segment, which might be a read error. The chain joins TRBV7-2 to TRBJ1-1; D is uncertain. CDR1 is SGHTA, CDR2 FQGNSA, per germline. There are 13 residues in the CDR3. The CDR3 region has the DNA TGTGCCAGCAGCTTAAGGGAAAACACTGACGCTTTCTTT. Its translation: CASSLRENTDAFF.

Notes on this clonotype: The germline gene is not matched at one end of the junction; a read error may be the cause. The chain joins TRBV9 to TRBJ1-1; the match to TRBD1 covers 8 bases. This CDR3 has 14 residues. Germline assignment: CDR1 SGDLS and CDR2 YYNGEE. The CDR3 nucleotides are TGTGCCAGCGGCGTAGGACAGGGTAACACTGAAGCTTTCTTT. Its translation: CASGVGQGNTEAFF.

V and J are TRBV11-3 and TRBJ2-5, with D possibly TRBD1 on 6 matching bases. The V and J ends lost 5 bases and 11 bases respectively, with 30 bases between them. The CDR3 has 17 residues. Germline V lookup: CDR1 SGHNT, CDR2 YENEEA. This chain's CDR3 is CASSLTSRGLSYNEQYF. CDR3 DNA sequence: TGTGCCAGCAGCCTCACATCGAGGGGGTTATCCTACAATGAGCAGTACTTC.

The rearrangement joins TRBV10-3 to TRBJ1-2; 12 bases align to TRBD1. V shed 8 bases and J 2 bases; nucleotides not matched to a gene: 3. Germline loops: CDR1 ENHRY, CDR2 SYGVKD. The CDR3 is made up of 14 amino acids. The CDR3: CAIGGQGANYGYTF. The CDR3 DNA sequence: TGTGCCATCGGGGGACAGGGGGCGAACTATGGCTACACCTTC.

The V call is TRBV11-2, the J call TRBJ1-1; D not certain. Germline CDR1 and CDR2: SGHAT and FQNNGV. The length of the CDR3 is 14 residues. V was trimmed by 0 bases and J by 7 bases, leaving 12 bases between them. The CDR3 DNA sequence: TGTGCCAGCAGCTTAGATCGGGCAGCCAATGAAGCTTTCTTT. It specifies CASSLDRAANEAFF.

The chain recombines TRBV5-1 with TRBJ2-1, with D possibly matching TRBD2 (6 bases). Germline V lookup: CDR1 SGHRS, CDR2 YFSETQ. The CDR3 is 18 residues long. V was pared by 5 bases and J by 6 bases, with 27 bases between. CDR3: CASRMRPSPGLSPNEQFF. CDR3 nucleotide sequence: TGCGCCAGCAGAATGCGACCTTCTCCGGGACTCTCCCCCAATGAGCAGTTCTTC.

This clonotype was picked up a small number of times. The genes are TRBV7-2 and TRBJ2-7, with D possibly TRBD1 on 5 matching bases. V was clipped by 4 bases and J by 3 bases, with 25 bases between them. The CDR3 runs to 18 residues. Germline loops: CDR1 SGHTA, CDR2 FQGNSA. The DNA for the CDR3 is TGTGCCAGCAGCTCAAGATCCCAAGGGCAGGGCCCTTTCTACGAGCAGTACTTC. Amino acids: CASSSRSQGQGPFYEQYF.

The V gene is TRBV19, the J gene TRBJ2-1; 8 bases fit TRBD2. V lost 3 bases to trimming and J lost 8 bases; unmatched junction nucleotides: 9. The germline V gene encodes CDR1 LNHDA and CDR2 SQIVND (reference sequence). The CDR3 runs 15 residues. The CDR3 protein is CASSIFTSGGDEQFF. CDR3 coding DNA: TGTGCCAGTAGTATCTTCACTAGCGGAGGGGATGAGCAGTTCTTC.

The J gene is TRBJ2-3, the V gene TRBV27; 11 positions agree with TRBD2. The CDR3 runs 16 residues. CDR1 and CDR2 (germline): MNHEY, SMNVEV (reference sequence). Trimming at V came to 3 bases and at J to 4 bases, leaving 6 bases not matched to a gene. As DNA, the CDR3 is TGTGCCAGCAGTTTCGTAGCGGGGGGGCCTCCAGATACGCAGTATTTT. Protein sequence: CASSFVAGGPPDTQYF.

Note on this clonotype: Germline is not matched at one junction end, which may reflect a read error. The rearrangement joins TRBV4-1 to TRBJ2-1; no reliable D call. CDR1 is MGHRA and CDR2 is YSYEKL in the germline V gene. This CDR3 comprises 14 residues. CDR3 DNA: TGCGCCAGCAGCCAAGGTGATAGTTCCAATGAGCACTTCTTC. Translated, it gives CASSQGDSSNEHFF.

This chain uses TRBV19 with TRBJ1-1, with TRBD1 matching 8 bases. The CDR3 runs to 17 residues. V lost 5 bases to trimming and J lost 5 bases; unmatched junction nucleotides: 16. CDR1 is LNHDA and CDR2 is SQIVND in the germline V gene (reference sequence). CDR3 sequence: CASSPDRVAPTKTEAFF. The CDR3 bases are TGTGCCAGTAGTCCGGACAGGGTGGCCCCTACTAAGACTGAAGCTTTCTTT.

J is TRBJ2-5 and V is TRBV7-8; tentatively, D is TRBD2 (6 bases). The CDR3 loop spans 15 amino acids. CDR1 and CDR2 from the germline V gene are SGHVS and FQNEAQ. V lost 4 bases to trimming and J lost 2 bases, with 14 bases between them. CDR3 loop: CASSSFTSPQETQYF. The CDR3 nucleotides read TGTGCCAGCAGCTCCTTCACTAGCCCACAAGAGACCCAGTACTTC.

In this sample, this clonotype turned up a few times. The chain employs TRBV6-1 and TRBJ1-2; TRBD1 matches at 9 bases. The CDR3 contains 16 residues. The junction had 11 bases not matched to a gene; V was cut back by 1 base and J by 8 bases. Per the germline V gene, CDR1 is MNHNS and CDR2 is SASEGT. The CDR3 DNA follows: TGTGCCAGCAGTGAAGATTGGGGACAGGGACAAATAGGCTACACCTTC. Translation: CASSEDWGQGQIGYTF.